These 4 T cell receptor beta chains were all obtained from the same sample, sequenced in a study of CD8 T cells in ankylosing spondylitis. TCRdb redid the calling of the 5' RACE reads with MiXCR, one entry per CDR3 protein. The sample comprises 120,000 or so distinct CDR3 sequences, roughly an eighth of which are singletons, and 2.5% to 3% rests with the top ten. Sequences were obtained from blood, either unsorted or a sorted T cell fraction (not recorded which). All receptors come from a female donor with ankylosing spondylitis or in good health (not recorded which).

Many counts were recorded for this clonotype. The gene calls are TRBV29-1 and TRBJ2-2; 8 nucleotides line up with TRBD2. V lost 5 bases and J lost 5; bases outside the gene matches: 13. Germline assignment: CDR1 SQVTM and CDR2 ANQGSEA. The CDR3 covers 16 residues. The CDR3 region is CSVRNTGGASTGELFF. Here the CDR3 DNA reads TGCAGCGTTCGTAATACGGGGGGGGCCAGTACCGGGGAGCTGTTTTTT.

The table lists this clonotype with many counts. V usage is TRBV29-1 and J usage is TRBJ2-1; TRBD2 matches at 7 bases. Germline V lookup: CDR1 SQVTM, CDR2 ANQGSEA. V dropped 7 bases and J dropped 3; count of bases not matched to a gene: 6. This CDR3 contains 13 residues. The CDR3 protein is CSATSAVYNEQFF. CDR3 sequence (DNA): TGCAGCGCCACTAGCGCCGTCTACAATGAGCAGTTCTTC.

The rearrangement links TRBV27 to TRBJ2-3; 9 nucleotides align to TRBD1. The J segment lost 6 bases and the V segment lost 3 bases, leaving 4 bases of the junction unmatched. Germline CDR1 is MNHEY and CDR2 is SMNVEV (reference sequence). The CDR3 loop spans 14 amino acids. CDR3 bases: TGTGCCAGCAGTTTTAAACAGGGGGCCGATACGCAGTATTTT. Amino acids: CASSFKQGADTQYF.

This clonotype was observed at least ten times. The V and J genes are TRBV7-2 and TRBJ1-2; 7 nucleotides agree with TRBD1. The V gene end was trimmed by 4 bases and the J gene end by 5 bases; junction bases not matched to a gene: 4. Germline V gene data show CDR1 as SGHTA and CDR2 as FQGNSA. The CDR3 loop spans 13 amino acids. The CDR3 region is CASSSPTGYGYTF. In nucleotides, the CDR3 is TGTGCCAGCAGCTCCCCGACAGGGTATGGCTACACCTTC.